This T cell receptor beta chain was recovered during a study of cytomegalovirus exposure and HLA in healthy donors (dated by TCRdb to about 2017). At the level of the whole study: An earlier analysis of roughly 570 of the donors reported under 300 Gb of sequence data and 100 million to 120 million unique TCR beta sequences obtained from around 170 million T cells. Among over 350 genotyped donors of the cohort, an average of 235,054 unique TCR beta nucleotide sequences were sequenced per donor, roughly 20% of them non-productive. A later genetic analysis used genome-wide SNP genotypes for about three fifths of the 666 donors, treating that subset as a discovery cohort. Of the approximately 400 genotyped donors, 65% to 90% fell in the genetic ancestry cluster associated with self-reported Caucasian donors. Because of strong linkage in the cohort, 5 or 6 DR-DQ haplotypes were treated as single units for association and clustering. The study profiled the T cell repertoires of more than 500 subjects by immunosequencing and related them to cytomegalovirus serostatus. Along with the 666-subject first cohort, a separate validation cohort of over 90 different subjects was used. Class I and class II HLA loci were covered by the typing at four-digit resolution. The aim of the study was to test whether cataloging public T cell receptors could identify signatures of past pathogen exposure. To study patterns of TCR occurrence, a later analysis re-analyzed previously published TCR beta repertoires from under 750 donors and added high-resolution HLA genotyping. Typing coverage differed by locus: A, B, C, DRB1 and DQB1 were typed in roughly 629-630 donors, DQA1 in roughly 510, DPA1 in over 600, and DPB1 in 400 to 490. To predict cytomegalovirus infection status, the study combined high-throughput TCR immunosequencing, statistical association of individual TCRs with disease status, and machine learning. An earlier analysis of several hundred of the donors applied high-throughput TCR beta sequencing to assess whether each TCR beta V gene segment acted as functional or pseudogenic. All discovery cohort repertoires had been generated using a single sequencing platform. Alongside the repertoire data, information on donor age, sex, ethnicity and CMV serostatus was compiled. An early release that covered about 600 HLA-typed donors contained approximately 300 gigabases of sequencing data and 75 million to 100 million unique TCR sequences. The later analysis used no new phenotypic data to find candidate immune exposures, relying instead on TCR beta sequences and their occurrence across donors. What the work shows at the level of the full study, not this receptor alone: A further reported finding was that TCR beta sequences accurately predicted the HLA-A and HLA-B alleles for most subjects in the first cohort. Most TCR sequences were seen in very few donors, while some public TCRs were found in many individuals. A cluster of highly shared sequence variants was judged likely to be a technical artifact of the sequencing pipeline. In the study, about 150 TCR beta chains were listed as associated with cytomegalovirus. Linkage disequilibrium might explain the correlated functional status among segregating V segments, but an unknown experimental factor could not be ruled out. This cohort had only TCR beta chains sequenced, and the lack of alpha or paired-chain data limited which features could be detected. It was suggested by the authors that the approach could potentially be generalized to other disease states and immunological phenotypes. Broadly in line with IMGT annotations, most TCR beta V segments showed up in productive rearrangements about 90% or about 30% of the time in an earlier analysis of 450 to 750 of the donors. In a later analysis, several top co-occurrence clusters were reported to appear linked to parvovirus B19, influenza, CMV and Epstein-Barr virus. Three of the identified cytomegalovirus-associated TCR beta chains were confirmed in vitro to be specific for cytomegalovirus antigens. In both the original and validation cohorts, the classifier was reported to diagnose cytomegalovirus status with high specificity and sensitivity. Because counts were too low, some 17 rarely observed V segments, including chromosome 9 orphons, were left out of the earlier analysis of approximately 580 of the donors. In a later analysis, most CMV-associated TCR beta chains were found to appear HLA-restricted, with HLA associations seemingly driven largely by CMV exposure. Strong co-occurrence of HLA alleles, especially DR and DQ, made assigning TCR associations to individual alleles difficult. The only immune exposure information available for the cohort was CMV serostatus. In a later genetic analysis, a missense DCLRE1C variant was associated with V-gene and J-gene trimming of TCR beta chains, and the association was replicated in an independent cohort. In a later genetic analysis, fewer N-insertions in productive TCRs were reported among donors in an Asian-associated ancestry cluster than the 666-donor mean. A later analysis associated about 17,000 TCR beta sequences with specific HLA alleles at a false discovery rate of 0.05. The presence/absence analyses assumed that sequencing depth was roughly uniform across donors, and that assumption may not be true. A later analysis found that HLA-associated TCR beta chains were more clonally expanded and had lower generation probabilities than equally common non-associated chains. Because HLA typing was unavailable for some donors at each locus, only the typed subset was used in association tests. Because the 87-base-pair reads could not distinguish some IMGT-functional V segments, including TRBV6-2 and TRBV6-3, those segments were excluded. A later analysis found that TCR association rates varied across HLA loci, with DRB1 alleles showing the most associated TCRs and HLA-C alleles the fewest.

With regard to this clone: What this receptor recognizes is not known. No per-base quality is available; no much larger clone lies one base away.

In total, over 600 healthy bone marrow donors made up the cohort. All cohort members were sampled while nominally healthy, although unrecorded immune exposures were likely present. The donor tested CMV seronegative, placing the donor among the roughly 340 seronegative members of the cohort. Each donor provided a peripheral blood sample, and peripheral blood mononuclear cells were used for TCR beta sequencing. The Qiagen DNeasy Blood Extraction Kit was used to extract genomic DNA from the blood cell samples. The CDR3 sequence holds 15 residues, the cysteine and phenylalanine included. Left in the record is the CDR3 DNA by itself, 45 bases read in frame from the first base. The junction carries 18 bases between V and J, which are trimmed by 6 bases and 4 bases respectively. CDR1 and CDR2 are read off the germline V gene as MNHNS and SASEGT. Library preparation employed the immunoSEQ multiplex PCR assay. For the multiplex PCR, a mixture combining 60 forward primers for TCR Vbeta segments and 13 reverse primers for TCR Jbeta segments was used. Amplification of the CDR3 region of rearranged TCR beta genes was performed with a multiplex PCR assay on genomic DNA. On the Illumina HiSeq System, the amplified TCR beta libraries were sequenced as 87-base-pair reads. The authors processed their data as follows. A later analysis tallied 75 million to 85 million unique TCR beta chains across the 610 or so repertoires, and about 10 million of those chains were shared by two or more donors. A nearest-neighbor algorithm error-corrected the raw reads and collapsed the reads into unique sequences, merging closely related sequences to remove PCR and sequencing errors. CDR3 sequences were aligned to IMGT reference sequences to assign V, D and J gene segments. For a sequence to be retained, a match of at least six nucleotides to both a V gene segment and a J gene segment was required. Rearrangements were called productive when the CDR3 lacked stop codons and stayed in frame with V and J; all others were non-productive. Following IMGT convention, CDR3 was defined as the stretch from the second conserved V-encoded cysteine to the conserved J-encoded phenylalanine. Sequences without an unambiguous match to a single V gene segment were excluded from the earlier analysis of a few hundred of the donors. An earlier analysis of several hundred of the donors called V segments functional above 56.7% productive rearrangements and segregating when the between-donor standard deviation exceeded 5%. A statistical classification framework was developed to diagnose cytomegalovirus status using the catalog of TCR beta chain sequences. V and J gene assignment, in a later analysis, came from comparing TCR nucleotide sequences with IMGT/GENE-DB human TR gene sequences. Using the TCRdist pipeline, a later analysis assigned CDR3 sequences along with most-parsimonious VDJ recombination scenarios. In a later analysis, each TCR beta chain was defined by its CDR3 amino acid sequence together with its V-gene family, and reads lacking a unique V-gene family were excluded. A later analysis removed 500 to 650 highly shared, low-generation-probability nucleotide sequences to deal with suspected cross-contamination and a sequencing artifact. In a later analysis, a clonal expansion index for each public chain was calculated from normalized within-repertoire ranks of inferred template counts. In a later analysis, generation probabilities were computed with a VDJ recombination model fitted to out-of-frame rearrangements, and the resulting probabilities were checked against IGoR. In a later analysis, hypergeometric tests were used to score TCR-TCR, TCR-HLA and TCR-CMV co-occurrence, with a repertoire-size bias correction applied to TCR pairs. To estimate false discovery rates, a later analysis permuted the HLA or CMV assignments 20 times. A later analysis grouped co-occurring TCRs with DBSCAN, adding TCRdist sequence similarity when clustering within HLA-allele-positive subsets. Repertoires with fewer than 30,000 or more than 120,000 public chains were left out of co-occurrence clustering, as were a handful of repertoires with anomalous nucleotide sharing. The table was pulled from immuneACCESS by TCRdb, which kept in-frame rearrangements only. Such tables lose some clones; where checked, under half of the loss comes from unresolved V genes, and the rest has no known cause. The V and J calls and clone size come from that table; D and trimming were worked out from the DNA. The sample table records 150,000 to 250,000 clones; approximately 85% of these occur just once. Together, the top ten hold about 2.5% of the sample.

Input material: PBMCs. This TCR was sampled from a woman aged 45-60 years in good health and CMV-seronegative. The rearrangement joined TRBV6-1 to TRBJ1-1; TRBD1 is a possible D gene, resting on 6 matching bases. The CDR3 corresponds to CASRRGMAGATEAFF. The nucleotide sequence reads TGTGCCAGCAGGCGGGGGATGGCGGGGGCCACTGAAGCTTTCTTT.